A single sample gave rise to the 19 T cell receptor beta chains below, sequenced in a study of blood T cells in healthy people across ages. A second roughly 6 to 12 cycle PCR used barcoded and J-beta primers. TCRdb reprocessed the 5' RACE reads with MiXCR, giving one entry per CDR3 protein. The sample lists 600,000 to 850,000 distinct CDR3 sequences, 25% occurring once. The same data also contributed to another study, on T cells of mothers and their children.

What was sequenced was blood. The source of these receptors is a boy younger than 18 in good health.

CDR3 residues: CSARDRDSGNNEQFF. The CDR3 nucleotides are TGCAGTGCTAGAGATCGGGATAGCGGAAACAATGAGCAGTTCTTC. The rearrangement joins TRBV20-1 to TRBJ2-1; TRBD2 is a possible D gene (6 bases). V shed 0 bases and J shed 5 bases, with 14 bases lying between them. Looked up from germline, CDR1 is DFQATT and CDR2 is SNEGSKA (reference sequence). The CDR3 extends over 15 amino acids.

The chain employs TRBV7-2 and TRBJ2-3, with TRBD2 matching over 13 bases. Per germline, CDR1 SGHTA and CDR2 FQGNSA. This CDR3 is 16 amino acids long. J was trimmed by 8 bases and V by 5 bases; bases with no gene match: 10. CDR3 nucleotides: TGTGCCAGCAGCACGCGGACTAGCGGGAGCGGCGGTACGCAGTATTTT. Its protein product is CASSTRTSGSGGTQYF. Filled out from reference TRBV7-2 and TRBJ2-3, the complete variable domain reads GAGVSQSPSNKVTEKGKDVELRCDPISGHTALYWYRQSLGQGLEFLIYFQGNSAPDKSGLPSDRFSAERTGGSVSTLTIQRTQQEDSAVYLCASSTRTSGSGGTQYFGPGTRLTVL.

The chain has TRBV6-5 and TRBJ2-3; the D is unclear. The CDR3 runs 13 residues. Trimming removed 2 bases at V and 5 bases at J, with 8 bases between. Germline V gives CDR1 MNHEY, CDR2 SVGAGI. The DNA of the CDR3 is TGTGCCAGCAGTTACCAGTGGGGAGATACGCAGTATTTT. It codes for CASSYQWGDTQYF.

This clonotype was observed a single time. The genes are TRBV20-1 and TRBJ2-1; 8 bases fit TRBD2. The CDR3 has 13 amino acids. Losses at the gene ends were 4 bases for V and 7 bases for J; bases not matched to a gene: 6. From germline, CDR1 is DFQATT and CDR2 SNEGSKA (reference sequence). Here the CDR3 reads CSAKGLGHNEQFF. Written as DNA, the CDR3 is TGCAGTGCTAAGGGACTAGGTCATAATGAGCAGTTCTTC.

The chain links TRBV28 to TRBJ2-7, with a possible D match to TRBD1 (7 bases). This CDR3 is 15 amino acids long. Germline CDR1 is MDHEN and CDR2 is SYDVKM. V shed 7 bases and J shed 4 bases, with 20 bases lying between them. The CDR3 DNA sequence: TGTGCCAGCACCACCGGGGGACAGAGGGCTTACGAGCAGTACTTC. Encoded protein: CASTTGGQRAYEQYF.

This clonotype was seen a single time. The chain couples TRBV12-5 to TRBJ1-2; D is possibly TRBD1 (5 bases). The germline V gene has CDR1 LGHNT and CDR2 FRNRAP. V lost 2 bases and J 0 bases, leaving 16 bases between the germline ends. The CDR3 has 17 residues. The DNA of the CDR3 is TGTGCTAGTGGTTTGATCCTGCCGGGACGGACTAACTATGGCTACACCTTC. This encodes CASGLILPGRTNYGYTF.

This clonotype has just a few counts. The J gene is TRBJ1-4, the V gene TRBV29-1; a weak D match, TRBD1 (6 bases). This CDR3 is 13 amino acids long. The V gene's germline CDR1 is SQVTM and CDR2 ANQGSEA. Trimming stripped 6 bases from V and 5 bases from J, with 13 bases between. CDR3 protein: CSVLRGLNEKLFF. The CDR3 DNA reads TGCAGCGTCCTCAGGGGTCTAAATGAAAAACTGTTTTTT. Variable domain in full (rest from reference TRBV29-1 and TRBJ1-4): SAVISQKPSRDICQRGTSLTIQCQVDSQVTMMFWYRQQPGQSLTLIATANQGSEATYESGFVIDKFPISRPNLTFSTLTVSNMSPEDSSIYLCSVLRGLNEKLFFGSGTQLSVL.

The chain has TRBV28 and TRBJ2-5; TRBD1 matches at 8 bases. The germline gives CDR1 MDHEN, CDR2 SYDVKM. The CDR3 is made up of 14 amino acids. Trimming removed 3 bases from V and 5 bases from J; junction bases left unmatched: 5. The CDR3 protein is CASSLGQARETQYF. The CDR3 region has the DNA TGTGCCAGCAGTTTGGGACAGGCGAGGGAGACCCAGTACTTC.

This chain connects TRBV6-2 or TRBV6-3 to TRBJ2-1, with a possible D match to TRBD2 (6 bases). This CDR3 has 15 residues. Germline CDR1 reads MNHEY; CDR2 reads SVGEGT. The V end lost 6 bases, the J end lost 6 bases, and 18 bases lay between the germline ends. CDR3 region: CASSQTRGGPNEQFF. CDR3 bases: TGTGCCAGCAGCCAGACTAGGGGTGGGCCCAATGAGCAGTTCTTC.

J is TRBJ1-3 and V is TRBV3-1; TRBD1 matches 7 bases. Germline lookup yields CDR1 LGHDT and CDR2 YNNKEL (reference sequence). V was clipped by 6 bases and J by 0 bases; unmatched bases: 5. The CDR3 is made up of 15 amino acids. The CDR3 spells CASSTTGDSGNTIYF. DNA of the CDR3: TGTGCCAGCAGTACAACAGGGGACTCTGGAAACACCATATATTTT. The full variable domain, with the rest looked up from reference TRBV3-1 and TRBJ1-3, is DTAVSQTPKYLVTQMGNDKSIKCEQNLGHDTMYWYKQDSKKFLKIMFSYNNKELIINETVPNRFSPKSPDKAHLNLHINSLELGDSAVYFCASSTTGDSGNTIYFGEGSWLTVV.

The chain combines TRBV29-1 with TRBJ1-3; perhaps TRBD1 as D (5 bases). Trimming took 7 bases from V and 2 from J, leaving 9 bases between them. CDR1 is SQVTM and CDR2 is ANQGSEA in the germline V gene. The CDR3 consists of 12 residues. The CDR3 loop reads CSARDPGNTIYF. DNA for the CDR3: TGCAGCGCGCGGGACCCTGGAAACACCATATATTTT.

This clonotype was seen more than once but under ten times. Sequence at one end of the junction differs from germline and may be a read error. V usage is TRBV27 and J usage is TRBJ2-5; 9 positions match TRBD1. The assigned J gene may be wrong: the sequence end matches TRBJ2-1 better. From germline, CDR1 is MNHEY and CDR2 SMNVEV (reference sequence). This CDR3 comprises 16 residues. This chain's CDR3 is CVSSFYWDRDYNEQFF. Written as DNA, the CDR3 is TGTGTCAGCAGTTTTTATTGGGACAGGGATTACAATGAGCAGTTCTTC.

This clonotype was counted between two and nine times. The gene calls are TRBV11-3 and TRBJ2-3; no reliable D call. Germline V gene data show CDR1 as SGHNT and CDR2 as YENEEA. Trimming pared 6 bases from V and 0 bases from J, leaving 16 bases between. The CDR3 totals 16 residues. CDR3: CASSKVAEHSTDTQYF. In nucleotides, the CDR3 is TGTGCCAGCAGTAAGGTGGCAGAACATAGCACAGATACGCAGTATTTT.

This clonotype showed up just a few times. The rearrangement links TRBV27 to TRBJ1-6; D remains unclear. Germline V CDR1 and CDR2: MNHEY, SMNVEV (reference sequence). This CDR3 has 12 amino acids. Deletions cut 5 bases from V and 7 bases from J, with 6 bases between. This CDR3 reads CASSRSNSPLHF. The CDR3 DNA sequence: TGTGCCAGCAGTCGGAGCAATTCACCCCTCCACTTT.

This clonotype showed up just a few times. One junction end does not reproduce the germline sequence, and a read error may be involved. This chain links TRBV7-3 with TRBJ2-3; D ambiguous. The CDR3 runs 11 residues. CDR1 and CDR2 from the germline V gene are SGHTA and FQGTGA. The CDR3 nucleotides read TGTGCCAGTCCGGGCACCGATACGCAGTATTTT. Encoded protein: CASPGTDTQYF.

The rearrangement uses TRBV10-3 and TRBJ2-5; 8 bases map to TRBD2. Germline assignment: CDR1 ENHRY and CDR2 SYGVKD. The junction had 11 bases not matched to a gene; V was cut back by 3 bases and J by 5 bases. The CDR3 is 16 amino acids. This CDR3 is CAISDVVGLASETQYF. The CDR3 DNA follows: TGTGCCATCAGTGATGTTGTCGGACTAGCTTCGGAGACCCAGTACTTC.

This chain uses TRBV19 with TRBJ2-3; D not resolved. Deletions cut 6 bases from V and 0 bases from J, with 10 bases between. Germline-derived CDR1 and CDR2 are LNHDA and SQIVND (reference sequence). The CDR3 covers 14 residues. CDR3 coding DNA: TGTGCCAGTAGCCTTCAATCTAGCACAGATACGCAGTATTTT. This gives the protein CASSLQSSTDTQYF.

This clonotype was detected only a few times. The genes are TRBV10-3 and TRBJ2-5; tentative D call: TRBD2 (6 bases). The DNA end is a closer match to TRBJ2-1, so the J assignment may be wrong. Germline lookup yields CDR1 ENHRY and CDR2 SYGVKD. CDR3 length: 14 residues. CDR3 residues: CALSMGGDYNEQFF. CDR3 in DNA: TGTGCCTTGTCGATGGGCGGGGACTACAATGAGCAGTTCTTC.

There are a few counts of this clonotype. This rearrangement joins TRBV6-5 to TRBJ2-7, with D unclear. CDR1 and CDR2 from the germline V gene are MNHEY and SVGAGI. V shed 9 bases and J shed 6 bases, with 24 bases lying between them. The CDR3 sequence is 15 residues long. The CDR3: CASSFNPGALGEQYF. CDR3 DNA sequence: TGTGCCAGTTCTTTCAATCCGGGCGCCTTGGGCGAGCAGTACTTC.